The rows below give T cell receptor beta chains drawn from one sample of a study of shared clonotypes between healthy human individuals. Sequencing used immunoSEQ multiplex PCR; TCRdb keeps in-frame clones, though not all of them. The data contain about 2.3 million clones, just under 95% of them singletons. Sequenced: naive CD4+ T cells from PBMCs. Receptors were obtained from a man aged 18 to 35 in good health. Some clones in this sample may be carry-over from other donors' samples. Both conserved end residues are part of each CDR3. D genes are given only for firm matches.

v_gene,d_gene,CDR3aa
TRBV5-1,.,CASSLGYSTTNEKLFF
TRBV7-3,.,CASSLISGNEQFF
TRBV5-5,.,CASSLGHLSNYGYTF
TRBV2,TRBD2,CASRGLAGRFVNEQFF
TRBV28,.,CASSYGQRDQPQHF
TRBV5-1,.,CASSHQQNTEAFF
TRBV7-9,.,CASSPIPGHTNYGYTF
TRBV5-4,TRBD1,CASSLQGAANEKLFF
TRBV5-4,.,CASSVRPGDTQYF
TRBV6-5,TRBD1,CASEGADTDTQYF
TRBV25-1,TRBD1,CASGQGASYEQYF
TRBV7-8,TRBD2,CASRLTGTSAPYEQYF
TRBV19,.,CASRQGRAGELFF
TRBV7-8,TRBD2,CASSLGTSGAWGYEQYF
TRBV7-2,.,CASSLTRDRDWTPYEQYF
TRBV2,.,CASTTEGGNEQFF
TRBV28,TRBD1,CASSLGGQGDTEAFF
TRBV28,TRBD1,CASRYSQGATNTGELFF
TRBV4-2,TRBD1,CASSPGQGFYEQYF
TRBV28,.,CASGTGPYEQYF
TRBV5-4,TRBD2,CASSPVGAGGGWQETQYF
TRBV6-5,.,CASGDPGFGETQYF
TRBV14,.,CASSVRGETQYF
TRBV19,.,CASIGVRRDQPQHF
TRBV14,TRBD2,CASSQTKTSAYEQYF
TRBV5-1,TRBD2,CASSSLAGGSTDTQYF
TRBV28,.,CASSLIGLQDTEAFF
TRBV10-3,.,CATGQTAYEQYF
TRBV7-8,.,CASSIGHRGSGANVLTF
TRBV5-1,TRBD1,CASSLDRGGYTF
TRBV11-2,TRBD2,CASSLIVSAGGPFNEQFF
TRBV19,.,CASSIPVGGELFF
TRBV2,.,CASNEGISSSGNTIYF
TRBV6-1,TRBD1,CASESGTVNTEAFF
TRBV7-8,.,CASSLETRMRTQYF
TRBV6-1,TRBD1,CASRPMTGGGEKLFF
TRBV4-1,.,CASSQASWQASGNTIYF
TRBV7-9,.,CASRAGGNTGELFF
TRBV4-3,.,CASSQDARGYTDTQYF
TRBV27,.,CASSLFGGAGQPQHF
TRBV19,.,CASSPSFGENTEAFF
TRBV5-1,.,CASSLEAGAADTQYF
TRBV6-1,TRBD2,CASSVRTSGGAYEQYF
TRBV4-2,.,CATRTGSGDSYEQYF